The text below deals with one TCR beta chain. Its antigen is not known. TCRdb keeps only in-frame clones here, not all; method: immunoSEQ multiplex PCR. The data show about 59,000 clones, about 89% seen once. This sample is drawn from a study of T cell repertoires in ileal Crohn's disease. Turning to the study itself: At postoperative colonoscopy, neoterminal ileum biopsies were taken as M6. Study-wide points: Endoscopy was done a median approximately 6.9 months after surgery.

Time point reported: neoterminal ileum biopsy at postoperative endoscopy, about 6 months after surgery. The germline CDR1 and CDR2 sequences are SGHRS and YFSETQ. This CDR3 spans 15 amino acids. The V segment lost 4 bases and the J segment 5 bases; nucleotides outside the gene matches: 4. This TCR was recovered from an adult with Crohn's disease. The chain carries TRBV5-1 and TRBJ1-6; TRBD1 matches 9 bases. The sequencing input was ileal tissue. The CDR3 sequence: CASSEGQGNNSPLHF. Written as DNA, the CDR3 is TGCGCCAGCAGCGAAGGACAGGGGAATAATTCACCCCTCCACTTT.